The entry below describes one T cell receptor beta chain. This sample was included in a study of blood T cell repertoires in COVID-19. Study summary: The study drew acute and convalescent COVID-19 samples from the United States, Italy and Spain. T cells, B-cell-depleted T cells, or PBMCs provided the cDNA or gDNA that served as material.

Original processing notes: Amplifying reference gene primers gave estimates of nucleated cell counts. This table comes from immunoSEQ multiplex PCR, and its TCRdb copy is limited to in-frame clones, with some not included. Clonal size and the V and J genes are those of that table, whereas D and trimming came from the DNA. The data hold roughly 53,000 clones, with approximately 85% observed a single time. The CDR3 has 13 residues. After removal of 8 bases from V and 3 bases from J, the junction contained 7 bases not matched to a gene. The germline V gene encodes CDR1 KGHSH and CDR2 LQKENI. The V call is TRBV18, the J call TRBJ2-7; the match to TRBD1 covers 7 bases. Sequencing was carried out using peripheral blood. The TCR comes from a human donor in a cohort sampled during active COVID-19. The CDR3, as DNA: TGTGCCAGCGCAGTAACAGGGGTCTACGAGCAGTACTTC. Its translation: CASAVTGVYEQYF.